A selection of T cell receptor beta chains follows, all from one sample in a study of graft-versus-host responses after intestinal transplantation. Antigens for these TCRs are unknown. Sequenced by immunoSEQ multiplex PCR; TCRdb stores in-frame clones only, minus some. Of some 81,000 clones listed, about 89% are singletons. This sample comprised unstimulated CD4+ T cells sorted from spleen or lymph node cells, obtained before intestinal transplant. These receptors were collected from a human donor who received an intestinal transplant. The CDR3 runs from the conserved cysteine through the conserved F or W. D genes are given only for firm matches. Clone size appears in some rows only: once, few, many, or a class for an expanded clone.

j_call: TRBJ1-1; v_call: TRBV9; clone_size: .; d_call: TRBD1; cdr3_aa: CASSPQTGANTEAFF; cdr3_nt: TGTGCCAGCAGCCCTCAGACAGGGGCGAACACTGAAGCTTTCTTT
j_call: TRBJ2-7; v_call: TRBV2; clone_size: .; d_call: .; cdr3_aa: CASRDKGLRASYEQYF; cdr3_nt: TGTGCCAGCAGGGACAAGGGGTTGAGAGCGTCCTACGAGCAGTACTTC
j_call: TRBJ2-7; v_call: TRBV2; clone_size: .; d_call: .; cdr3_aa: CASSGTGPSSYEQYF; cdr3_nt: TGTGCCAGCAGTGGTACAGGGCCCAGCTCCTACGAGCAGTACTTC
j_call: TRBJ2-7; v_call: TRBV4-1; clone_size: .; d_call: TRBD2; cdr3_aa: CASSPIGGRAHEQYF; cdr3_nt: TGCGCCAGCAGCCCGATCGGCGGGAGGGCCCACGAGCAGTACTTC
j_call: TRBJ1-4; v_call: TRBV5-1; clone_size: .; d_call: TRBD1; cdr3_aa: CASSRIGQGGTNEKLFF; cdr3_nt: TGCGCCAGCAGCCGGATTGGACAGGGCGGAACTAATGAAAAACTGTTTTTT
j_call: TRBJ1-3; v_call: TRBV27; clone_size: .; d_call: .; cdr3_aa: CASKANGNTIYF; cdr3_nt: TGTGCCAGCAAAGCGAACGGAAACACCATATATTTT
j_call: TRBJ2-3; v_call: TRBV11-2; clone_size: .; d_call: .; cdr3_aa: CASSPRVPITDTQYF; cdr3_nt: TGTGCCAGCAGCCCGAGGGTACCAATCACAGATACGCAGTATTTT
j_call: TRBJ1-2; v_call: TRBV11-2; clone_size: .; d_call: .; cdr3_aa: CASSLARTVPSYGYTF; cdr3_nt: TGTGCCAGCAGCTTAGCCCGGACAGTTCCCTCCTATGGCTACACCTTC
j_call: TRBJ2-5; v_call: TRBV27; clone_size: .; d_call: .; cdr3_aa: CASSLGQSGTGETQYF; cdr3_nt: TGTGCCAGCAGTTTGGGCCAGTCGGGGACTGGGGAGACCCAGTACTTC
j_call: TRBJ2-3; v_call: TRBV5-8; clone_size: .; d_call: TRBD1; cdr3_aa: CASSLARGSYTDTQYF; cdr3_nt: TGTGCCAGCAGCTTGGCCAGGGGGTCATACACAGATACGCAGTATTTT
j_call: TRBJ2-1; v_call: TRBV5-1; clone_size: .; d_call: TRBD2; cdr3_aa: CASSGAGGPPNEQFF; cdr3_nt: TGCGCCAGCAGTGGGGCGGGAGGGCCCCCCAATGAGCAGTTCTTC
j_call: TRBJ1-4; v_call: TRBV7-9; clone_size: .; d_call: TRBD1; cdr3_aa: CASSPGTGKRTNEKLFF; cdr3_nt: TGTGCCAGCAGCCCTGGGACAGGAAAAAGAACTAATGAAAAACTGTTTTTT
j_call: TRBJ2-1; v_call: TRBV10-2; clone_size: .; d_call: TRBD2; cdr3_aa: CASSYKGLAGHNEQFF; cdr3_nt: TGCGCCAGCAGTTACAAAGGACTAGCGGGCCACAATGAGCAGTTCTTC
j_call: TRBJ1-2; v_call: TRBV5-4; clone_size: few; d_call: .; cdr3_aa: CASSYPGRTDTF; cdr3_nt: TGTGCCAGCAGCTACCCCGGGAGGACAGACACCTTC
j_call: TRBJ2-3; v_call: TRBV11-2; clone_size: .; d_call: TRBD2; cdr3_aa: CASSLQPGLAMTDTQYF; cdr3_nt: TGTGCCAGCAGCTTACAGCCGGGACTAGCTATGACAGATACGCAGTATTTT
j_call: TRBJ1-2; v_call: TRBV6-5; clone_size: .; d_call: TRBD1; cdr3_aa: CASSYSSGGGQGAYTF; cdr3_nt: TGTGCCAGCAGTTACTCGAGTGGGGGAGGACAGGGAGCCTACACCTTC
j_call: TRBJ2-3; v_call: TRBV7-6; clone_size: .; d_call: TRBD2; cdr3_aa: CASSLGASGGTTYF; cdr3_nt: TGTGCCAGCAGCTTAGGGGCTAGCGGGGGGACTACGTATTTT
j_call: TRBJ1-1; v_call: TRBV5-1; clone_size: .; d_call: .; cdr3_aa: CASSLRGGEAFF; cdr3_nt: TGCGCCAGCAGCTTGAGAGGGGGTGAAGCTTTCTTT
j_call: TRBJ1-5; v_call: TRBV27; clone_size: .; d_call: TRBD1; cdr3_aa: CASSPRQGGGNQPQHF; cdr3_nt: TGTGCCAGCAGTCCAAGACAGGGTGGCGGCAATCAGCCCCAGCATTTT
j_call: TRBJ2-1; v_call: TRBV7-8; clone_size: .; d_call: TRBD2; cdr3_aa: CASSLAGGPVDEQFF; cdr3_nt: TGTGCCAGCAGCTTAGCGGGAGGGCCTGTTGATGAGCAGTTCTTC
j_call: TRBJ1-1; v_call: TRBV5-4; clone_size: once; d_call: .; cdr3_aa: CASSLNGGARVTEAFF; cdr3_nt: TGTGCCAGCAGCTTGAATGGGGGGGCCAGGGTCACTGAAGCTTTCTTT
j_call: TRBJ2-7; v_call: TRBV5-1; clone_size: .; d_call: TRBD1; cdr3_aa: CASRGTGTPKQYF; cdr3_nt: TGCGCCAGCAGAGGGACAGGGACCCCCAAGCAGTACTTC
j_call: TRBJ2-7; v_call: TRBV7-8; clone_size: .; d_call: TRBD2; cdr3_aa: CASSPSGKLSYEQYF; cdr3_nt: TGTGCCAGCAGCCCCAGCGGGAAGCTCTCCTACGAGCAGTACTTC
j_call: TRBJ2-6; v_call: TRBV6-1; clone_size: few; d_call: .; cdr3_aa: CASMGAPGANVLTF; cdr3_nt: TGTGCCAGTATGGGGGCGCCTGGGGCCAACGTCCTGACTTTC
j_call: TRBJ1-5; v_call: TRBV6-5; clone_size: once; d_call: TRBD1; cdr3_aa: CASSRDRARQPQHF; cdr3_nt: TGTGCCAGCAGTCGCGACAGGGCGCGCCAGCCCCAGCATTTT
j_call: TRBJ2-1; v_call: TRBV5-1; clone_size: .; d_call: TRBD2; cdr3_aa: CASKGGLAANEQFF; cdr3_nt: TGCGCCAGCAAAGGAGGACTAGCGGCCAATGAGCAGTTCTTC
j_call: TRBJ1-2; v_call: TRBV9; clone_size: .; d_call: .; cdr3_aa: CASSWAGDYGYTF; cdr3_nt: TGTGCCAGCAGCTGGGCGGGGGACTATGGCTACACCTTC
j_call: TRBJ2-2; v_call: TRBV5-1; clone_size: .; d_call: TRBD2; cdr3_aa: CASSRWTSGGAANTGELFF; cdr3_nt: TGCGCCAGCAGCCGCTGGACTAGCGGGGGGGCCGCGAACACCGGGGAGCTGTTTTTT
j_call: TRBJ1-1; v_call: TRBV27; clone_size: .; d_call: .; cdr3_aa: CASSTFSGANTEAFF; cdr3_nt: TGTGCCAGCAGTACCTTCTCGGGAGCTAACACTGAAGCTTTCTTT
j_call: TRBJ1-2; v_call: TRBV28; clone_size: .; d_call: TRBD1; cdr3_aa: CASTTGAPYGYTF; cdr3_nt: TGTGCCAGTACGACAGGGGCCCCGTATGGCTACACCTTC
j_call: TRBJ2-7; v_call: TRBV7-8; clone_size: once; d_call: .; cdr3_aa: CASSPGSKTHEQYF; cdr3_nt: TGTGCCAGCAGTCCAGGGTCCAAAACCCACGAGCAGTACTTC
j_call: TRBJ1-4; v_call: TRBV10-3; clone_size: .; d_call: .; cdr3_aa: CAISALSGDMGEKLFF; cdr3_nt: TGTGCCATCAGTGCACTTTCTGGGGACATGGGCGAAAAACTGTTTTTT
j_call: TRBJ1-5; v_call: TRBV28; clone_size: .; d_call: .; cdr3_aa: CASTPFGGNQPQHF; cdr3_nt: TGTGCCAGTACCCCTTTCGGGGGCAATCAGCCCCAGCATTTT
j_call: TRBJ2-3; v_call: TRBV28; clone_size: .; d_call: .; cdr3_aa: CASSLWQGLGTDTQYF; cdr3_nt: TGTGCCAGCAGTTTATGGCAGGGTCTAGGCACAGATACGCAGTATTTT
j_call: TRBJ2-1; v_call: TRBV21-1; clone_size: .; d_call: .; cdr3_aa: CASGRLDPYNEQFF; cdr3_nt: TGTGCCAGCGGACGACTAGATCCATACAATGAGCAGTTCTTC